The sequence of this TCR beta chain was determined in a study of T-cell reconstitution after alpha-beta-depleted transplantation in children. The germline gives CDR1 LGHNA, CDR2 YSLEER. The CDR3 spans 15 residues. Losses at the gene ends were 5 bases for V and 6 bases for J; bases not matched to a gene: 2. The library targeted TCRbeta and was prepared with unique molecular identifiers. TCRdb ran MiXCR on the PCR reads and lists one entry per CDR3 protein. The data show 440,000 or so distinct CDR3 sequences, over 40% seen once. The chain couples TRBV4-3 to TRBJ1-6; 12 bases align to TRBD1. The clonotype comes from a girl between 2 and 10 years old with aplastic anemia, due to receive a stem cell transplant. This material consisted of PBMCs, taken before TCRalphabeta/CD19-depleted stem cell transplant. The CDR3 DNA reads TGCGCCAGCAGCAAGGGACAGGGGGCTAATTCACCCCTCCACTTT. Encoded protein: CASSKGQGANSPLHF.